The next 15 T cell receptor beta chains were all read from a single sample in a study of blood T cells in healthy people across ages. The second PCR ran about 6 to 12 cycles with a sample-barcoded 5' primer and J-beta primers. TCRdb called the 5' RACE reads again in MiXCR, with one record for every CDR3 protein. The sample consists of about 780,000 distinct CDR3 sequences, around 45% of them appearing once. Sequences were obtained from blood. The receptor set was obtained from a man older than 75 in good health.

In this sample, this clonotype turned up a few times. The V gene is TRBV12-3 or TRBV12-4, the J gene TRBJ1-5; D is unclear. The CDR3 spans 13 residues. V lost 6 bases and J lost 9, with 15 bases in between. CDR3 sequence: CASRSLNSWPQHF. As DNA, the CDR3 is TGTGCCAGCAGATCATTGAACTCCTGGCCCCAGCATTTT.

This clonotype was observed a single time. The chain couples TRBV20-1 to TRBJ2-1, with 7 bases fitting TRBD2. There are 15 residues in the CDR3. The germline V gene has CDR1 DFQATT and CDR2 SNEGSKA (reference sequence). The trim removed 3 bases at V and 4 bases at J, leaving 9 bases unmatched. CDR3 amino acids: CSASPPSGDYNEQFF. CDR3 coding DNA: TGCAGTGCTAGCCCTCCTAGCGGAGATTACAATGAGCAGTTCTTC.

This clonotype appeared many times. V and J are TRBV7-2 and TRBJ1-5; D is unresolved. Germline loops: CDR1 SGHTA, CDR2 FQGNSA. Between the trimmed V and J ends, which lost 1 base and 1 base, there was a span of 8 bases. The CDR3 extends over 15 amino acids. CDR3 bases: TGTGCCAGCAGCTTAGAGGCGGGGAGCAATCAGCCCCAGCATTTT. The encoded protein is CASSLEAGSNQPQHF.

This sequence joins TRBV5-1 and TRBJ2-5; 7 bases agree with TRBD1. Germline values: CDR1 SGHRS, CDR2 YFSETQ. V lost 2 bases to trimming and J lost 1 base; unmatched junction nucleotides: 5. This CDR3 has 15 residues. CDR3 bases: TGCGCCAGCAGCTTTCGGACAGGTCTCCAAGAGACCCAGTACTTC. Translated, it gives CASSFRTGLQETQYF. Filled out from reference TRBV5-1 and TRBJ2-5, the complete variable domain reads KAGVTQTPRYLIKTRGQQVTLSCSPISGHRSVSWYQQTPGQGLQFLFEYFSETQRNKGNFPGRFSGRQFSNSRSEMNVSTLELGDSALYLCASSFRTGLQETQYFGPGTRLLVL.

The chain's CDR3 is CASSLSGDGRETQYF. Written as DNA, the CDR3 is TGTGCCAGCAGTTTATCCGGGGACGGACGGGAGACCCAGTACTTC. The genes are TRBV12-3 or TRBV12-4 and TRBJ2-7; D tentatively reads TRBD1 or TRBD2 (5 bases each). The end of the DNA fits TRBJ2-5 better, so the J call may be wrong. The CDR3 loop spans 15 amino acids.

The chain recombines TRBV25-1 with TRBJ2-1, with a possible D match to TRBD1 (6 bases). V was cut by 4 bases and J by 1 base, with 20 bases left in between. CDR1 MGHDK and CDR2 SYGVNS come from the germline V gene. The CDR3 has 18 amino acids. CDR3 sequence reads: CASSGENRQVGSYNEQFF. DNA of the CDR3: TGTGCCAGCAGTGGGGAAAACCGACAGGTGGGATCCTACAATGAGCAGTTCTTC.

As DNA, the CDR3 is TGTGCCAGCAGTAGTAGGAAGCAGTATTTT. Residues: CASSSRKQYF. The rearrangement links TRBV28 to TRBJ2-3; D gene unclear. With 5 bases removed from V and 11 bases from J, the gap between germline ends came to 8 bases. The germline gives CDR1 MDHEN, CDR2 SYDVKM. The CDR3 has 10 amino acids. Full variable domain (outside the CDR3, taken from reference TRBV28 and TRBJ2-3): DVKVTQSSRYLVKRTGEKVFLECVQDMDHENMFWYRQDPGLGLRLIYFSYDVKMKEKGDIPEGYSVSREKKERFSLILESASTNQTSMYLCASSSRKQYFGPGTRLTVL.

The table lists this clonotype with a few counts. One end of the junction varies from germline; a read error may be responsible. CDR3 nucleotide sequence: TGCGCCAGCACCTTGACAGGGGCGAATTCACCCCTCCACTTT. Translation gives CASTLTGANSPLHF. The chain combines TRBV5-1 with TRBJ1-6; 8 positions agree with TRBD1. The CDR3 totals 14 residues. CDR1 and CDR2 from the germline V gene are SGHRS and YFSETQ.

This clonotype showed up just once. The chain carries TRBV20-1 and TRBJ2-5; no reliable D call. Trimming left V 3 bases short and J 1 base short, with 6 bases between. Germline V gene data show CDR1 as DFQATT and CDR2 as SNEGSKA (reference sequence). The CDR3 is 12 amino acids. Here the CDR3 reads CSASPLQETQYF. Here the CDR3 DNA reads TGCAGTGCTAGCCCACTCCAAGAGACCCAGTACTTC.

The rearrangement joins TRBV24-1 to TRBJ1-2; 11 bases align to TRBD1. The CDR3 runs to 16 residues. Per germline, CDR1 KGHDR and CDR2 SFDVKD. Germline trimming cut 3 bases from V and 6 bases from J; bases unmatched to any gene: 8. CDR3 nucleotides: TGTGCCACCAGTGATACTGGACAGGGGGCGATAGATGGCTACACCTTC. As protein: CATSDTGQGAIDGYTF.

Comment on this clonotype: Compared with germline, one end of the junction differs, possibly owing to a read error. The chain couples TRBV4-3 to TRBJ2-3; 12 bases are a match to TRBD2. The CDR3 is made up of 13 amino acids. Germline CDR1 reads LGHNA; CDR2 reads YSLEER. The CDR3 nucleotides are TGCGCCAACAGCGCACTAGCGGGGGGTACGCAGTATTTT. This sequence encodes CANSALAGGTQYF.

The chain links TRBV24-1 to TRBJ2-3; unclear D gene. The CDR3 consists of 15 residues. Germline values: CDR1 KGHDR, CDR2 SFDVKD. The germline V and J ends were trimmed by 0 bases and 0 bases, with 6 bases remaining between them. The CDR3: CATSDLYGSTDTQYF. CDR3 coding DNA: TGTGCCACCAGTGATTTGTACGGAAGCACAGATACGCAGTATTTT.

The CDR3 DNA reads as TGTGCCAGCAGCCTAACGGGACTAGCGACATACGAGCAGTACTTC. Amino acids: CASSLTGLATYEQYF. This chain joins TRBV13 and TRBJ2-7; 10 bases agree with TRBD2. Germline values: CDR1 PRHDT, CDR2 FYEKMQ (reference sequence). V lost 5 bases, J lost 4 bases, and 8 bases stayed unmatched. The CDR3 has 15 amino acids.

V and J are TRBV20-1 and TRBJ1-6; TRBD1 might be the D (5 bases). There are 17 residues in the CDR3. V was cut by 3 bases and J by 10 bases, with 25 bases left in between. CDR1 is DFQATT and CDR2 is SNEGSKA in the germline V gene (reference sequence). CDR3 nucleotides: TGCAGTGCTAGTCAGAATGGGGGGAGAAAATCCGGCTCACCCCTCCACTTT. Its translation is CSASQNGGRKSGSPLHF.

Worth noting for this clonotype: At one boundary the junction diverges from the germline segment, which might be a read error. The chain uses TRBV29-1 and TRBJ1-2; D ambiguous. CDR3 length: 12 amino acids. Per germline, CDR1 SQVTM and CDR2 ANQGSEA. CDR3 in DNA: TGCAGCGTTGTTCACCCTAACTATGGCCACACCTTC. This codes for CSVVHPNYGHTF. Filled out from reference TRBV29-1 and TRBJ1-2, the complete variable domain reads SAVISQKPSRDICQRGTSLTIQCQVDSQVTMMFWYRQQPGQSLTLIATANQGSEATYESGFVIDKFPISRPNLTFSTLTVSNMSPEDSSIYLCSVVHPNYGHTFGSGTRLTVV.